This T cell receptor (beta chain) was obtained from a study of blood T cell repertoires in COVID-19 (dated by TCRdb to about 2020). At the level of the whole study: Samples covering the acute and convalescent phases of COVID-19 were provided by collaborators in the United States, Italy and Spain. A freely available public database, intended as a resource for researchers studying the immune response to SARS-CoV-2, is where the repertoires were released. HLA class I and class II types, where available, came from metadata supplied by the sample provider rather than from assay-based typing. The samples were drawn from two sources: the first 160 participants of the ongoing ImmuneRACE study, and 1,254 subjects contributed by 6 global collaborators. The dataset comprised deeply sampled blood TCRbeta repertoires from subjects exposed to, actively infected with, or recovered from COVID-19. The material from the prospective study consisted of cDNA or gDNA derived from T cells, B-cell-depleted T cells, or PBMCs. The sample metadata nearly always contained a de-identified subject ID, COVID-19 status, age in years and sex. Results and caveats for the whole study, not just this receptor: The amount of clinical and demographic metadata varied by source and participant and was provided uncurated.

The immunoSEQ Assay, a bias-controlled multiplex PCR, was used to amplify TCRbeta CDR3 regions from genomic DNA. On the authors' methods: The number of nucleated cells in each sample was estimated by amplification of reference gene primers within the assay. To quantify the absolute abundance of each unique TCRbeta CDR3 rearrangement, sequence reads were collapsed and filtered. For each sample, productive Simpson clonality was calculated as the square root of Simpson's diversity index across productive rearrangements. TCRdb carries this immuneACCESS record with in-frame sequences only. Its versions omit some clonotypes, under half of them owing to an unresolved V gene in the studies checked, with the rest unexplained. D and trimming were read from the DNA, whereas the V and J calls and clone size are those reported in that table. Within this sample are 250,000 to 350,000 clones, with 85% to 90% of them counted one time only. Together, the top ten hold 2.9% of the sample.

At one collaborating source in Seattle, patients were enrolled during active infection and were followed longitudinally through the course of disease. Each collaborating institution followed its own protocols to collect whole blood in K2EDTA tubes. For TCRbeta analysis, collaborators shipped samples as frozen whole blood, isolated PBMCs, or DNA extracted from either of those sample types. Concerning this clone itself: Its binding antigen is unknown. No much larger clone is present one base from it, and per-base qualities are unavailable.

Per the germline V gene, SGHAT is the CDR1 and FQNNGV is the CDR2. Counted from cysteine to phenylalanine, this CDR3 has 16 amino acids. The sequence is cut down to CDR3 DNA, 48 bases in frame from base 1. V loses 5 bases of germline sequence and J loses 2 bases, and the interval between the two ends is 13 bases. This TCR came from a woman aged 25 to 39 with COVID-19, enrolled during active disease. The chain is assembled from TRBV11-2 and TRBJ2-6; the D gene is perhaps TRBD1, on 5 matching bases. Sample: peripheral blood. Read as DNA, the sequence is TGTGCCAGCAGCCCCCTCAGGGAACCTGGGGCCAACGTCCTGACTTTC. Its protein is CASSPLREPGANVLTF.